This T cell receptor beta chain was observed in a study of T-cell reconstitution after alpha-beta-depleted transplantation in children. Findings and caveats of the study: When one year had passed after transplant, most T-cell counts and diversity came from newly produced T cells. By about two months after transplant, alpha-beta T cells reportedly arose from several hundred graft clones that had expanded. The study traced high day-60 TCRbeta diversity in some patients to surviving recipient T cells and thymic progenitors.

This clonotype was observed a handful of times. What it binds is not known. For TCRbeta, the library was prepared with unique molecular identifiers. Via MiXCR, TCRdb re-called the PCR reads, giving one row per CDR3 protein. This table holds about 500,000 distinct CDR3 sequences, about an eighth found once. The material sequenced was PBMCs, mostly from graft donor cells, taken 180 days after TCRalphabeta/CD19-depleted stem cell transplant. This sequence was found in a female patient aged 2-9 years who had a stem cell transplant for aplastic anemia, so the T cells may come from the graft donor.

The CDR3 nucleotides read TGTGCCTGGAGTGTACAAGGAGGGCCCTCTGGAAACACCATATATTTT. Residues: CAWSVQGGPSGNTIYF. The V and J genes are TRBV30 and TRBJ1-3; no clear D gene. The CDR3 contains 16 residues. Per the germline V gene, CDR1 is GTSNPN and CDR2 is SVGIG (reference sequence). V was shortened by 0 bases and J by 0 bases, with 12 bases between the two germline ends.